This is a list of T cell receptor beta chains from one sample in a study of cytomegalovirus exposure and HLA in healthy donors. TCRdb's copy holds only in-frame clones and misses some; the assay was immunoSEQ multiplex PCR. Of some 180,000 clones detected, roughly 80% appear once; the ten largest clones hold roughly 1.4%. Sample: PBMCs. The receptor set was obtained from a girl aged 5-17 years in good health and CMV-seropositive. The CDR3 runs from the conserved cysteine through the conserved F or W. A D gene is named only where the DNA matches it firmly.

-,TRBJ1-2,TRBV7-9,TGTGCCAGCAGCTTGAAAGGGGATGGCTACACCTTC,CASSLKGDGYTF
-,TRBJ1-5,TRBV23-1,TGCGCCAGCAGTCGGCAGGGCGGCCAGCCCCAGCATTTT,CASSRQGGQPQHF
-,TRBJ2-7,TRBV4-1,TGCGCCAGCAGCCAAGTTTCCCCACCTGGCAACTACGAGCAGTACTTC,CASSQVSPPGNYEQYF
-,TRBJ1-5,TRBV6-1,TGTGCCAGCAGTGCCGACAGGACTTCCAATCGGCCCCAGCATTTT,CASSADRTSNRPQHF
TRBD1,TRBJ1-5,TRBV27,TGTGCCAGCAGTTTAGGGACAGATTATAGCAATCAGCCCCAGCATTTT,CASSLGTDYSNQPQHF
-,TRBJ2-7,TRBV6-4,TGTGCCAGCAGTGAACACGGGGGAGGCTACGAGCAGTACTTC,CASSEHGGGYEQYF
-,TRBJ1-4,TRBV2,TGTGCCAGCAGAGTTTCAGGCTTCCGGGGTGAAAAACTGTTTTTT,CASRVSGFRGEKLFF
TRBD2,TRBJ2-3,TRBV6-1,TGTGCCAGCAGTGAAGGCTTGGAGTGGGAGGGCTGGACAGATACGCAGTATTTT,CASSEGLEWEGWTDTQYF
TRBD1,TRBJ1-1,TRBV5-1,TGCGCCAGCAGCGTTGGACAGGGGCCGTACCTGAACACTGAAGCTTTCTTT,CASSVGQGPYLNTEAFF
TRBD1,TRBJ2-2,TRBV5-6,TGTGCCAGCAGCTCTACCGGCGGACAGGGGGTGGCCGGGGAGCTGTTTTTT,CASSSTGGQGVAGELFF